The 2 T cell receptor beta chains listed next were all sequenced from one sample in a study of monozygotic twins with inflammatory bowel disease. TCRdb re-analyzed the 5' RACE reads; it lists each CDR3 protein once, without DNA. The sample table sets out approximately 100,000 distinct CDR3 sequences. Material for sequencing was blood. The receptors here all came from a human donor with ulcerative colitis or Crohn's disease, or a healthy co-twin of an affected twin (not recorded which).

The V call is TRBV5-6, the J call TRBJ1-5; TCRdb's assignment of TRBD1 cannot be checked, as there is no DNA. The CDR3 is 15 residues long. The germline CDR1 and CDR2 sequences are SGHDT and YYEEEE. This CDR3 is CASSKKTGSNQPQHF.

The V call is TRBV7-2, the J call TRBJ2-3; TCRdb outputs TRBD2, but without DNA this stays unchecked. There are 15 residues in the CDR3. Germline V gene sequence: CDR1 SGHTA, CDR2 FQGNSA. CDR3 loop: CASSLVGGAGDTQYF.